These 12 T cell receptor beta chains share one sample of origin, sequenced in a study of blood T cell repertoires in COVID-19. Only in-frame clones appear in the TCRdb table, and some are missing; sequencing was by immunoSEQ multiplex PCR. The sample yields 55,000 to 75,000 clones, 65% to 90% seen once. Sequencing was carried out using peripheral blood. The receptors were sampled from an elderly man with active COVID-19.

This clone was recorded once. The CDR3 bases are TGCGCCAGCAGCCAAACGCAGACTAGCGGGACCTTCAATGAGCAGTTCTTC. Residues: CASSQTQTSGTFNEQFF. The rearrangement links TRBV4-1 to TRBJ2-1; 11 nucleotides align to TRBD2. Germline V gives CDR1 MGHRA, CDR2 YSYEKL. The CDR3 length is 17 residues. Trimming removed 2 bases from V and 6 bases from J; junction bases left unmatched: 9.

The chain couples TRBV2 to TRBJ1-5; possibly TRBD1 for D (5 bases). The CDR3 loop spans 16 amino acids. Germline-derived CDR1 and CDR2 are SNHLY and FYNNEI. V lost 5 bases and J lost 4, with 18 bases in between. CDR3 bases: TGTGCCAGCAGTCCCTCTAGGCAGGGTCGGAATCAGCCCCAGCATTTT. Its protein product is CASSPSRQGRNQPQHF.

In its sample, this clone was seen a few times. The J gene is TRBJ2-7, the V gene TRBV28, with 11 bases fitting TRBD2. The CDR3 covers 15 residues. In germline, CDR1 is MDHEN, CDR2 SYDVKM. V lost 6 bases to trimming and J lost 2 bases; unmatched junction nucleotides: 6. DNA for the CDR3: TGTGCCAGCAGCCGATCACTAGCGGGAGCCTACGAGCAGTACTTC. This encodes CASSRSLAGAYEQYF.

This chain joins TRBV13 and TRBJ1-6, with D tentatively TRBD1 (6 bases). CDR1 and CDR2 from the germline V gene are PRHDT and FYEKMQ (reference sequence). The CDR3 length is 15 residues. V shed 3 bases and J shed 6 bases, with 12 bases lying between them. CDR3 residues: CASSFIQGPNSPLHF. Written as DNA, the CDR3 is TGTGCCAGCAGCTTCATACAGGGCCCTAATTCACCCCTCCACTTT.

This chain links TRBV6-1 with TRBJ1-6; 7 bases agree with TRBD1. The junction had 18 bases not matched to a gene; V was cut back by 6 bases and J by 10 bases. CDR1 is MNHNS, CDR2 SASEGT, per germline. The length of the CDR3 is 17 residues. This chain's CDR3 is CASSELPLTGVGSPLHF. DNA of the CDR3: TGTGCCAGCAGCGAACTCCCACTAACAGGGGTGGGATCACCCCTCCACTTT.

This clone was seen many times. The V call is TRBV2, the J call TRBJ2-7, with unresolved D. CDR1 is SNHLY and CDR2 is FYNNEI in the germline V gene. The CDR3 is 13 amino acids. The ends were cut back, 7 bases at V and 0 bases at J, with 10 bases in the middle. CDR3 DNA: TGTGCCAGCACTCGCAGCGACTCCTACGAGCAGTACTTC. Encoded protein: CASTRSDSYEQYF.

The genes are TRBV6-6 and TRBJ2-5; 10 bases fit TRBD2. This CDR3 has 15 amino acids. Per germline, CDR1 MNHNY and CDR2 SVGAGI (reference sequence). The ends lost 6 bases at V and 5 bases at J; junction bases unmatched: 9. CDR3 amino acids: CASSQPGLARETQYF. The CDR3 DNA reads TGTGCCAGCAGCCAGCCGGGACTAGCGCGTGAGACCCAGTACTTC.

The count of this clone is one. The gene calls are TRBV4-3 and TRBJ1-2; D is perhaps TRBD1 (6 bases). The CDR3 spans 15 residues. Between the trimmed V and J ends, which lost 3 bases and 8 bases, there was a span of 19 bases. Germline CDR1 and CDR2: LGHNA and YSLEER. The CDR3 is CASSQAGQREKGYTF. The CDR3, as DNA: TGCGCCAGCAGCCAGGCCGGACAGAGAGAAAAGGGCTACACCTTC.

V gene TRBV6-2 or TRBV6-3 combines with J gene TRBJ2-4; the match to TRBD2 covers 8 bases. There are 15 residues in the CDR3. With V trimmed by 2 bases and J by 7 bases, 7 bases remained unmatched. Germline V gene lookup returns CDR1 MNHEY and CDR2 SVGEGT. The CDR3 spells CASSYASGGGNIQYF. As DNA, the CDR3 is TGTGCCAGCAGTTACGCCAGCGGGGGAGGGAACATTCAGTACTTC.

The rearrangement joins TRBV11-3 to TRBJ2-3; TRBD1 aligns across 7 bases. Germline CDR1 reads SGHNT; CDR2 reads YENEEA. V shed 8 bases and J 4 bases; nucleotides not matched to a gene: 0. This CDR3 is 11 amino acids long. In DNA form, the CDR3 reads TGTGCCAGCGGACAGGCAGATACGCAGTATTTT. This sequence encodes CASGQADTQYF.

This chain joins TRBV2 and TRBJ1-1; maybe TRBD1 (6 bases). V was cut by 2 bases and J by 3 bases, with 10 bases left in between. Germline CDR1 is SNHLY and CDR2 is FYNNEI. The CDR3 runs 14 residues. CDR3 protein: CASSETQGHTEAFF. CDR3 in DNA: TGTGCCAGCAGTGAAACCCAGGGGCACACTGAAGCTTTCTTT.

The CDR3 spells CASSQTGLSGNTIYF. The CDR3 nucleotides are TGTGCCAGCAGCCAAACAGGGTTATCTGGAAACACCATATATTTT. V is TRBV2 and J is TRBJ1-3; D perhaps matches TRBD1 (6 bases). The CDR3 is made up of 15 amino acids. V lost 6 bases, J lost 1 base, and 13 bases lay in between. The germline V gene encodes CDR1 SNHLY and CDR2 FYNNEI.